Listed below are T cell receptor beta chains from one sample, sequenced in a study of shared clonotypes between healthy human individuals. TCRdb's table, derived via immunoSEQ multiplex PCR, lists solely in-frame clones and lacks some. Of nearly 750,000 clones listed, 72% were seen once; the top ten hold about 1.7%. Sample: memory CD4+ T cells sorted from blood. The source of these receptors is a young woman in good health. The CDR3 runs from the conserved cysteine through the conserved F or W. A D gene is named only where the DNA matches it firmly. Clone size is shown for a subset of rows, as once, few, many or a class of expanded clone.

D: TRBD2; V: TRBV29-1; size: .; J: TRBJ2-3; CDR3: CSVSGLAGSTDTQYF; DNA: TGCAGCGTTTCGGGACTAGCGGGTAGCACAGATACGCAGTATTTT
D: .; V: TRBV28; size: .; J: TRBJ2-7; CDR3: CASSWTAEGEQYF; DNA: TGTGCCAGCAGTTGGACGGCGGAGGGCGAGCAGTACTTC
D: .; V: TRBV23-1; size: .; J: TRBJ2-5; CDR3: CASSQSRSQETQYF; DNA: TGCGCCAGCAGTCAGTCGCGCAGCCAAGAGACCCAGTACTTC
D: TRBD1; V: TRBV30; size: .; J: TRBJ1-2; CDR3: CAWSGGGTGINYGYTF; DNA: TGTGCCTGGAGTGGGGGCGGGACAGGGATCAACTATGGCTACACCTTC
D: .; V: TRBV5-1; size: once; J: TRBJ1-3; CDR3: CASSWGPGQINTIYF; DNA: TGCGCCAGCAGCTGGGGGCCGGGGCAGATAAACACCATATATTTT
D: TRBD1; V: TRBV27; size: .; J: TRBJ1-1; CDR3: CASSYAQGARAFF; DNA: TGTGCCAGCAGTTACGCGCAGGGGGCTAGGGCTTTCTTT
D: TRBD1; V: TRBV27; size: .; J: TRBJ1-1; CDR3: CASSFRTGRDTEAFF; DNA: TGTGCCAGCAGTTTCCGGACAGGGCGAGATACTGAAGCTTTCTTT
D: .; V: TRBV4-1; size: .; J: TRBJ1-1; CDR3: CASSQLEGGTEAFF; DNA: TGCGCCAGCAGCCAATTGGAGGGGGGCACTGAAGCTTTCTTT
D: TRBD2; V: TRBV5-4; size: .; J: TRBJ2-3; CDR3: CASSLGTSGRRMADTQYF; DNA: TGTGCCAGCAGCTTAGGGACTAGCGGGAGGAGGATGGCAGATACGCAGTATTTT
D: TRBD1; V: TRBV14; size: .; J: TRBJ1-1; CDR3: CASSQHRGSTNTEAFF; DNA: TGTGCCAGCAGCCAACACAGGGGGTCGACTAACACTGAAGCTTTCTTT
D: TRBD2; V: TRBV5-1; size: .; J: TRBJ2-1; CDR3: CASSLEAGGYGYEQFF; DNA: TGCGCCAGCAGCTTGGAAGCGGGAGGTTATGGGTATGAGCAGTTCTTC
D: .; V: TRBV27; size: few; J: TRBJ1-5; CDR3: CASSADRQTRYSNQPQHF; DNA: TGTGCCAGCAGCGCTGACAGACAAACCCGTTATAGCAATCAGCCCCAGCATTTT
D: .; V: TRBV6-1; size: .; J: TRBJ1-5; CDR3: CASSESPIEDPEPQHF; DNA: TGTGCCAGCAGTGAAAGTCCCATAGAGGACCCGGAGCCCCAGCATTTT
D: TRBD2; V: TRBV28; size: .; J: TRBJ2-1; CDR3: CASSLVEGLAGRGIEQFF; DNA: TGTGCCAGCAGTTTGGTGGAAGGACTAGCGGGCAGGGGTATTGAGCAGTTCTTC
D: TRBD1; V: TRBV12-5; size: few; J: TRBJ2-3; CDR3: CASGLPGQGIDTQYF; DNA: TGTGCTAGTGGTCTTCCGGGACAGGGGATAGATACGCAGTATTTT
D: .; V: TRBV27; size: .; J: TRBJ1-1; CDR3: CASSPTGSTEAFF; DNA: TGTGCCAGCAGTCCCACAGGGAGCACTGAAGCTTTCTTT
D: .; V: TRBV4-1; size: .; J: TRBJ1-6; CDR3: CASSQVGAKSSPLHF; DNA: TGCGCCAGCAGCCAAGTAGGGGCGAAGAGTTCACCCCTCCACTTT
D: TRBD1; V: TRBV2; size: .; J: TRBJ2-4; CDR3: CASSEDRALAKNIQYF; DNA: TGTGCCAGCAGTGAGGACAGGGCCCTAGCCAAAAACATTCAGTACTTC
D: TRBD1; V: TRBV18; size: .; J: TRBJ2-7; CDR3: CASSSTVGTGSYEQYF; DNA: TGTGCCAGCTCATCAACGGTAGGGACAGGCTCCTACGAGCAGTACTTC
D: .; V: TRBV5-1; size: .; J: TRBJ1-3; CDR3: CASSLAPLQVSGNTIYF; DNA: TGCGCCAGCAGCTTGGCCCCACTGCAGGTCTCTGGAAACACCATATATTTT
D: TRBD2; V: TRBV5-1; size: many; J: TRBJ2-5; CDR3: CASSHEGSGRSETQYF; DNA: TGCGCCAGCAGCCATGAAGGGAGCGGGAGATCGGAGACCCAGTACTTC
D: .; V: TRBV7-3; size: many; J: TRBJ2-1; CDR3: CASSPGTVNNEQFF; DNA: TGTGCCAGCAGCCCAGGGACTGTTAACAATGAGCAGTTCTTC
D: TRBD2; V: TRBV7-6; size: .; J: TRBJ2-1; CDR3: CASIRLAGAGRVNEQFF; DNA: TGTGCCAGCATTCGCCTAGCGGGGGCGGGACGAGTCAATGAGCAGTTCTTC
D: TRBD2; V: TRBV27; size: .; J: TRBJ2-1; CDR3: CASSSSSSGYNEQFF; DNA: TGTGCCAGCAGTTCCTCTTCTAGCGGTTACAATGAGCAGTTCTTC
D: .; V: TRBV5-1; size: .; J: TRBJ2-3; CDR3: CASTRGAAPTDTQYF; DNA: TGCGCCAGCACTCGAGGGGCGGCACCCACAGATACGCAGTATTTT
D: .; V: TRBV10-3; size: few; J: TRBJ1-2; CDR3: CASSYLLTGAVNYGYTF; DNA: TGTGCCAGCAGTTACCTCTTGACAGGCGCGGTAAACTATGGCTACACCTTC
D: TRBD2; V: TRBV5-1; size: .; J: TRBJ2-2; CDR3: CASLPPSGGGELFF; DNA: TGCGCCAGCCTTCCTCCTAGCGGGGGTGGGGAGCTGTTTTTT